The text below deals with one T cell receptor (beta chain). Its antigen is undetermined. Produced via immunoSEQ multiplex PCR; TCRdb's table is partial and in-frame only. In the table there are roughly 100,000 clones, roughly 90% of which are singletons. During the collection period, no donor immune events like infections were recorded. The sample is drawn from a study of identifying expanded T cells in peripheral blood. Study-level points and caveats: Technical replicates showed around 1.2 changed clones; about 2 weeks roughly 15; four weeks 19. Clone count variance between roughly 2-week samples rose with total template count.

V lost 2 bases and J lost 3, with 12 bases in between. The CDR3 has 14 residues. CDR1 and CDR2 from the germline V gene are SGDLS and YYNGEE. The gene calls are TRBV9 and TRBJ2-7, with no clear D. This sequence was found in a person between 18 and 70 years old in good health. The source material was blood. The CDR3 loop reads CASSVGQDHYEQYF. Written as DNA, the CDR3 is TGTGCCAGCAGCGTCGGGCAGGATCACTACGAGCAGTACTTC.